These 27 T cell receptor beta chains were sequenced from one sample in a study of blood T cell repertoires in COVID-19. Only in-frame clones appear in the TCRdb table, and some are missing; sequencing was by immunoSEQ multiplex PCR. The sample lists fewer than 450,000 clones, approximately 85% occurring once. Sequenced material: PBMCs or T cells enriched from blood (not recorded which). The receptors shown here come from a woman aged 40 to 50 with acute COVID-19.

The chain joins TRBV19 to TRBJ1-1; 10 bases map to TRBD1. The CDR3 runs to 16 residues. Germline V gives CDR1 LNHDA, CDR2 SQIVND (reference sequence). The V segment lost 4 bases and the J segment 4 bases; nucleotides outside the gene matches: 9. CDR3 amino acids: CASSSERTGGSTEAFF. In nucleotides, the CDR3 is TGTGCCAGTAGTAGCGAAAGGACAGGGGGTAGCACTGAAGCTTTCTTT.

The CDR3 sequence: CASSSLTGYYGYTF. The CDR3 bases are TGTGCCAGCAGTTCCCTTACAGGGTACTATGGCTACACCTTC. V is TRBV27 and J is TRBJ1-2, with D possibly matching TRBD1 (6 bases). Germline values: CDR1 MNHEY, CDR2 SMNVEV (reference sequence). V was pared by 4 bases and J by 3 bases, with 12 bases between. CDR3 length equals 14 residues.

The chain employs TRBV5-1 and TRBJ2-5; TRBD2 might be the D (5 bases). V shed 0 bases and J shed 5 bases, with 11 bases lying between them. The CDR3 sequence is 14 residues long. Germline loops: CDR1 SGHRS, CDR2 YFSETQ. The CDR3 DNA reads as TGCGCCAGCAGCTTGGGGGCGGGTGTGGAGACCCAGTACTTC. Protein: CASSLGAGVETQYF. The full variable domain, in which reference TRBV5-1 and TRBJ2-5 provide the parts outside the CDR3, is KAGVTQTPRYLIKTRGQQVTLSCSPISGHRSVSWYQQTPGQGLQFLFEYFSETQRNKGNFPGRFSGRQFSNSRSEMNVSTLELGDSALYLCASSLGAGVETQYFGPGTRLLVL.

The chain is built from TRBV25-1 and TRBJ2-2, with a weak D call TRBD2 (5 bases). V was cut by 5 bases and J by 3 bases, with 13 bases left in between. The CDR3 has 15 residues. CDR1 and CDR2 (germline): MGHDK, SYGVNS. The CDR3 is CASSSPDFYTGELFF. In nucleotides, the CDR3 is TGTGCCAGCAGTTCCCCGGACTTTTACACCGGGGAGCTGTTTTTT.

The rearrangement uses TRBV5-1 and TRBJ1-1, with 7 bases identical to TRBD1. The CDR3 is 15 amino acids. Trimming at V came to 2 bases and at J to 1 base, leaving 5 bases not matched to a gene. Germline-derived CDR1 and CDR2 are SGHRS and YFSETQ. As DNA, the CDR3 is TGCGCCAGCAGCTTCTGGACAGGTTCGAACACTGAAGCTTTCTTT. Translated: CASSFWTGSNTEAFF. Full variable domain (missing parts from reference TRBV5-1 and TRBJ1-1): KAGVTQTPRYLIKTRGQQVTLSCSPISGHRSVSWYQQTPGQGLQFLFEYFSETQRNKGNFPGRFSGRQFSNSRSEMNVSTLELGDSALYLCASSFWTGSNTEAFFGQGTRLTVV.

The rearrangement joins TRBV5-1 to TRBJ2-7, with a possible D match to TRBD2 (5 bases). V lost 4 bases and J lost 0, with 11 bases in between. Per germline, CDR1 SGHRS and CDR2 YFSETQ. CDR3 length: 14 amino acids. Written as DNA, the CDR3 is TGCGCCAGCAGCACGAGTACTAGCTCCTACGAGCAGTACTTC. Its translation: CASSTSTSSYEQYF.

The chain links TRBV6-1 to TRBJ1-5, with no clear D. Looked up from germline, CDR1 is MNHNS and CDR2 is SASEGT. CDR3 size: 14 residues. Trimming removed 1 base at V and 5 bases at J, with 9 bases between. CDR3 amino acids: CASSEGRVHQPQHF. DNA for the CDR3: TGTGCCAGCAGTGAAGGACGGGTACATCAGCCCCAGCATTTT.

The V call is TRBV30, the J call TRBJ2-5; no firm D call. Germline lookup yields CDR1 GTSNPN and CDR2 SVGIG (reference sequence). V lost 3 bases and J 5 bases, leaving 7 bases between the germline ends. The length of the CDR3 is 11 residues. The CDR3 bases are TGTGCCTGGAGGATCGAGGAGACCCAGTACTTC. The encoded protein is CAWRIEETQYF.

The chain joins TRBV5-1 to TRBJ2-5; tentative D call: TRBD2 (6 bases). CDR3 length: 14 amino acids. Germline V gene data show CDR1 as SGHRS and CDR2 as YFSETQ. V was pared by 3 bases and J by 1 base, with 10 bases between. The chain's CDR3 is CASSSGGIQETQYF. DNA of the CDR3: TGCGCCAGCAGCTCCGGGGGAATCCAAGAGACCCAGTACTTC. Variable domain in full (rest from reference TRBV5-1 and TRBJ2-5): KAGVTQTPRYLIKTRGQQVTLSCSPISGHRSVSWYQQTPGQGLQFLFEYFSETQRNKGNFPGRFSGRQFSNSRSEMNVSTLELGDSALYLCASSSGGIQETQYFGPGTRLLVL.

In this sample, this clone turned up a few times. The V call is TRBV19, the J call TRBJ1-1, with TRBD1 as a possible D gene (5 bases). This CDR3 is built from 14 residues. V dropped 3 bases and J dropped 6 bases, with 14 bases sitting between them. The V gene's germline CDR1 is LNHDA and CDR2 SQIVND (reference sequence). CDR3 residues: CASSMYGREAEAFF. DNA of the CDR3: TGTGCCAGTAGTATGTATGGCAGGGAGGCTGAAGCTTTCTTT.

The chain links TRBV25-1 to TRBJ1-4, with 7 bases fitting TRBD1. With 6 bases clipped from V and 7 bases from J, the junction kept 8 bases outside the gene matches. This CDR3 has 14 amino acids. Germline CDR1 and CDR2: MGHDK and SYGVNS. This chain's CDR3 is CASRGTAISEKLFF. CDR3 bases: TGTGCCAGCAGGGGGACAGCTATCAGTGAAAAACTGTTTTTT. The full variable domain, its missing parts supplied by reference TRBV25-1 and TRBJ1-4, is EADIYQTPRYLVIGTGKKITLECSQTMGHDKMYWYQQDPGMELHLIHYSYGVNSTEKGDLSSESTVSRIRTEHFPLTLESARPSHTSQYLCASRGTAISEKLFFGSGTQLSVL.

Written as DNA, the CDR3 is TGCGCCAGCAGCTTCGGGGGTTCTAGCACAGATACGCAGTATTTT. Protein product: CASSFGGSSTDTQYF. The J gene is TRBJ2-3, the V gene TRBV5-1; the D gene is possibly TRBD2 (6 bases). The CDR3 extends over 15 amino acids. Germline V gene sequence: CDR1 SGHRS, CDR2 YFSETQ. Trimming took 2 bases from V and 0 from J, leaving 10 bases between them.

The V and J genes are TRBV7-9 and TRBJ2-5, with TRBD1 matching 8 bases. With 5 bases clipped from V and 7 bases from J, the junction kept 12 bases outside the gene matches. The CDR3 is 15 residues long. The V gene's germline CDR1 is SEHNR and CDR2 FQNEAQ (reference sequence). The CDR3 nucleotides are TGTGCCAGCAGCCCGACAGGGGCCCTCAGTTGGACCCAGTACTTC. Translated: CASSPTGALSWTQYF.

The CDR3 sequence is CASSRDRGYEQYF. CDR3 in DNA: TGTGCCAGCTCACGGGACAGGGGCTACGAGCAGTACTTC. The chain combines TRBV18 with TRBJ2-7, with 10 bases lining up with TRBD1. Unmatched junction bases numbered 0, after V lost 4 bases and J lost 3 bases. The CDR3 extends over 13 amino acids. Germline CDR1 reads KGHSH; CDR2 reads LQKENI.

V gene TRBV3-1 (or the pseudogene TRBV3-2) combines with J gene TRBJ1-1; D perhaps matches TRBD1 (5 bases). The CDR3 is made up of 12 amino acids. Looked up from germline, CDR1 is LGHDT and CDR2 is YNNKEL (reference sequence). V was pared by 6 bases and J by 4 bases, with 9 bases between. The CDR3 spells CASSRGLTEAFF. The CDR3 nucleotides read TGTGCCAGCAGTAGGGGCCTCACTGAAGCTTTCTTT.

V is TRBV18 and J is TRBJ2-1; TRBD2 matches at 11 bases. This CDR3 contains 13 residues. The germline CDR1 and CDR2 sequences are KGHSH and LQKENI. J lost 9 bases, V lost 5 bases, and 3 bases had no gene match. In nucleotides, the CDR3 is TGTGCCAGCTCAGCGGGACTAGCGGTTGAGCAGTTCTTC. Translation gives CASSAGLAVEQFF. Together with reference TRBV18 and TRBJ2-1, the CDR3 gives the full variable domain: NAGVMQNPRHLVRRRGQEARLRCSPMKGHSHVYWYRQLPEEGLKFMVYLQKENIIDESGMPKERFSAEFPKEGPSILRIQQVVRGDSAAYFCASSAGLAVEQFFGPGTRLTVL.

The genes are TRBV7-9 and TRBJ1-2; 7 bases align to TRBD1. Germline CDR1 reads SEHNR; CDR2 reads FQNEAQ (reference sequence). The CDR3 runs to 12 residues. The ends lost 6 bases at V and 10 bases at J; junction bases unmatched: 8. The CDR3 nucleotides are TGTGCCAGCAGTCGCGACAGGGATGACTACACCTTC. It codes for CASSRDRDDYTF. Filled out from reference TRBV7-9 and TRBJ1-2, the complete variable domain reads DTGVSQNPRHKITKRGQNVTFRCDPISEHNRLYWYRQTLGQGPEFLTYFQNEAQLEKSRLLSDRFSAERPKGSFSTLEIQRTEQGDSAMYLCASSRDRDDYTFGSGTRLTVV.

V usage is TRBV10-1 and J usage is TRBJ1-6; D is unresolved. This CDR3 comprises 14 residues. Trimming stripped 10 bases from V and 0 bases from J, with 10 bases between. The germline V gene has CDR1 WNHNN and CDR2 SYGVQD (reference sequence). Here the CDR3 reads CATPASSYNSPLHF. CDR3 nucleotides: TGCGCCACCCCAGCGAGCTCCTATAATTCACCCCTCCACTTT.

This chain links TRBV5-6 with TRBJ1-2; weak D call: TRBD1 (5 bases). Germline CDR1 is SGHDT and CDR2 is YYEEEE. This CDR3 has 14 amino acids. The V end lost 3 bases, the J end lost 1 base, and 10 bases lay between the germline ends. The CDR3 spells CASSWTSINYGYTF. In DNA, the CDR3 is TGTGCCAGCAGCTGGACAAGTATTAACTATGGCTACACCTTC. The complete variable domain, with remaining parts taken from reference TRBV5-6 and TRBJ1-2, reads DAGVTQSPTHLIKTRGQQVTLRCSPKSGHDTVSWYQQALGQGPQFIFQYYEEEERQRGNFPDRFSGHQFPNYSSELNVNALLLGDSALYLCASSWTSINYGYTFGSGTRLTVV.

This clone was seen only a few times. The chain couples TRBV5-1 to TRBJ1-6, with D perhaps TRBD1 (5 bases). Germline V CDR1 and CDR2: SGHRS, YFSETQ. The CDR3 has 16 residues. Trimming left V 1 base short and J 3 bases short, with 11 bases between. In nucleotides, the CDR3 is TGCGCCAGCAGCTTGTCGGGGGAAAACTATAATTCACCCCTCCACTTT. Its translation is CASSLSGENYNSPLHF.

V and J are TRBV6-6 and TRBJ1-2, with TRBD1 matching 7 bases. Germline values: CDR1 MNHNY, CDR2 SVGAGI (reference sequence). The CDR3 contains 13 residues. The trim removed 6 bases at V and 4 bases at J, leaving 5 bases unmatched. CDR3 bases: TGTGCCAGCAGGGACAGGATCTCCTATGGCTACACCTTC. This translates into CASRDRISYGYTF.

The chain is built from TRBV5-5 and TRBJ2-3; D call uncertain. The CDR3 covers 14 residues. Germline CDR1 and CDR2: SGHKS and YYEKEE (reference sequence). V was shortened by 4 bases and J by 4 bases, with 13 bases between the two germline ends. CDR3 in amino acids: CASSLGAPPDTQYF. As DNA, the CDR3 is TGTGCCAGCAGCCTCGGTGCACCCCCAGATACGCAGTATTTT. Using reference TRBV5-5 and TRBJ2-3 for the parts outside the CDR3, the full variable domain is DAGVTQSPTHLIKTRGQQVTLRCSPISGHKSVSWYQQVLGQGPQFIFQYYEKEERGRGNFPDRFSARQFPNYSSELNVNALLLGDSALYLCASSLGAPPDTQYFGPGTRLTVL.

V usage is TRBV24-1 and J usage is TRBJ2-3; TRBD2 matches at 11 bases. V lost 4 bases and J lost 5; bases outside the gene matches: 10. This CDR3 contains 17 residues. CDR1 and CDR2 (germline): KGHDR, SFDVKD. CDR3 in amino acids: CATSETSGGSFGDTQYF. The CDR3 DNA is TGTGCCACCAGTGAAACTAGCGGGGGCTCGTTTGGAGATACGCAGTATTTT.

V gene TRBV9 combines with J gene TRBJ2-1; 12 bases map to TRBD2. Germline V gene data show CDR1 as SGDLS and CDR2 as YYNGEE. V trimming: 4 bases; J trimming: 5 bases; junction bases outside the gene matches: 7. This CDR3 has 16 amino acids. CDR3 DNA: TGTGCCAGCAGCCCCGGGACTAGCGGGTTTAACAATGAGCAGTTCTTC. Translation gives CASSPGTSGFNNEQFF.

This sequence joins TRBV5-1 and TRBJ1-1; 7 bases are a match to TRBD1. Per germline, CDR1 SGHRS and CDR2 YFSETQ. The J segment lost 1 base and the V segment lost 2 bases, leaving 2 bases of the junction unmatched. The CDR3 runs 14 residues. The CDR3 reads CASSLRGPNTEAFF. The CDR3 bases are TGCGCCAGCAGCTTAAGGGGGCCGAACACTGAAGCTTTCTTT.

V and J are TRBV9 and TRBJ2-3; weak D call: TRBD2 (5 bases). Germline CDR1 and CDR2: SGDLS and YYNGEE. The CDR3 covers 13 residues. V lost 3 bases and J 6 bases, leaving 11 bases between the germline ends. The CDR3 reads CASSGLLADTQYF. In DNA, the CDR3 is TGTGCCAGCAGCGGACTTCTAGCCGATACGCAGTATTTT.

This chain links TRBV19 with TRBJ2-1, with a weak D call TRBD1 (6 bases). Germline V gene data show CDR1 as LNHDA and CDR2 as SQIVND (reference sequence). Trimming removed 4 bases from V and 9 bases from J, with 10 bases in between. The CDR3 is 12 amino acids. The CDR3 is CASSKQGTEQFF. CDR3 sequence (DNA): TGTGCCAGTAGTAAACAGGGTACTGAGCAGTTCTTC.